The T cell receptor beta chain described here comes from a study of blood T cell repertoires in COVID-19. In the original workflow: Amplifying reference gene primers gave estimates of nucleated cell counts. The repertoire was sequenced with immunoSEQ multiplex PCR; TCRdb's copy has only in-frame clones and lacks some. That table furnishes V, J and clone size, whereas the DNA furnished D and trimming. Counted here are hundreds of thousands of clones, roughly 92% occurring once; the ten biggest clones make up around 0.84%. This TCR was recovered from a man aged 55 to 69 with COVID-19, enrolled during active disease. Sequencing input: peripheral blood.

DNA for the CDR3: TGTGCCAGCAGCACAGGGGCGGGAGAGACCCAGTACTTC. Its protein is CASSTGAGETQYF. This rearrangement joins TRBV11-3 to TRBJ2-5; 7 nucleotides agree with TRBD1. The germline V gene has CDR1 SGHNT and CDR2 YENEEA. V shed 5 bases and J 4 bases; nucleotides not matched to a gene: 4. The CDR3 totals 13 residues.